This T cell receptor (beta chain) was sequenced for a study of blood T cell repertoires in COVID-19 (dated by TCRdb to the early 2020s). Regarding the research as a whole: The collaborator samples originated in the United States, Italy and Spain and spanned the acute and convalescent phases of COVID-19. The prospective study material was composed of cDNA or gDNA derived from T cells, B-cell-depleted T cells, or PBMCs. The dataset comprised deeply sampled blood TCRbeta repertoires from subjects exposed to, actively infected with, or recovered from COVID-19. The repertoires were released in a freely available public database meant as a resource for research on the immune response to SARS-CoV-2. The samples were drawn from two sources: the first 160 participants of the ongoing ImmuneRACE study, and about 1,300 subjects contributed by 6 global collaborators. Sample metadata almost always included a de-identified subject ID, COVID-19 status, age in years and sex. Where HLA class I and class II types were available, the types were taken from metadata supplied by the sample provider, not from assay-based typing.

Reading the germline V gene gives CDR1 SNHLY and CDR2 FYNNEI. The junction shows trimming of 4 bases on V and 8 bases on J, plus 11 bases between the germline ends. Including cysteine and phenylalanine, the CDR3 has 12 amino acids. The retained sequence is limited to the CDR3, 36 bases, with the frame set at the first base. The immunoSEQ Assay, a bias-controlled multiplex PCR, was used to amplify TCRbeta CDR3 regions from genomic DNA. As for how the authors treated the data: Within the assay, amplification of reference gene primers was used to estimate how many nucleated cells each sample contained. To quantify the absolute abundance of each unique TCRbeta CDR3 rearrangement, sequence reads were collapsed and filtered. Productive Simpson clonality was computed per sample as the square root of Simpson's diversity index over productive rearrangements. Drawn from immuneACCESS, this table holds only the in-frame rearrangements with V and J called that TCRdb kept. Clones are partly lost; checked studies trace under half to an unresolved V gene and leave the rest unexplained. D and trimming were read from the DNA, whereas the V and J calls and clone size are those reported in that table. The sample table holds about 150,000 clones, of which around 79% were seen once. Of the sample, roughly 1.5% is held by the ten largest clones.

Collaborating institutions collected whole blood in K2EDTA tubes following their own protocols. For TCRbeta analysis, collaborators shipped samples in one of three forms: frozen whole blood, isolated PBMCs, or DNA extracted from either of those sample types. Broader findings and caveats from the paper: The quantity of clinical and demographic metadata differed by source and by participant and was supplied without curation.

As to this clone: Its binding antigen is unknown. Qualities for individual bases were not recorded, and no much larger clone is one base off.

The rearrangement combines TRBV2 with TRBJ1-2; TRBD1 could be the D gene, as 6 bases match. The sequencing sample was made of peripheral blood. The TCR sequence derives from a man of 80 years or more with acute or convalescent COVID-19. CDR3 region: CASSAQGYGYTF. Here is the DNA: TGTGCCAGCAGTGCTCAGGGGTACGGCTACACCTTC.